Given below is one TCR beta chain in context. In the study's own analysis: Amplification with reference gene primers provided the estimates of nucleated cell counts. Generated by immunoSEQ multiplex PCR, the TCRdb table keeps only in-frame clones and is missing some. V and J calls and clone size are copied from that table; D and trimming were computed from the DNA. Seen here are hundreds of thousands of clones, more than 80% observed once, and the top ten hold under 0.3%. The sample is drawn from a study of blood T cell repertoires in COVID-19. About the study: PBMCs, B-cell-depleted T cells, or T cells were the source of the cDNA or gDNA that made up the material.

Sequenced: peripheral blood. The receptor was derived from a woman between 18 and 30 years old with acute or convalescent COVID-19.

CDR3 loop: CASSTIRVGGEYNEQFF. The CDR3, as DNA: TGTGCCAGCAGTACTATCCGTGTCGGCGGGGAGTACAATGAGCAGTTCTTC. This rearrangement joins TRBV28 to TRBJ2-1; D might be TRBD2 (6 bases). The CDR3 sequence is 17 residues long. CDR1 MDHEN and CDR2 SYDVKM come from the germline V gene. V was pared by 5 bases and J by 4 bases, with 21 bases between.